Each of the 7 T cell receptor beta chains below was sequenced from the same sample in a study of T cell changes during pregnancy in multiple sclerosis. Assay: immunoSEQ multiplex PCR; the TCRdb copy retains only in-frame clones and omits some. Of about 74,000 clones listed, roughly 91% are singletons. The source material was peripheral blood, sampled in the third trimester of pregnancy. The origin of the receptors is a female donor with multiple sclerosis, enrolled in a pregnancy study.

This clone appeared once. The rearrangement links TRBV5-4 to TRBJ2-3; perhaps TRBD2 as D (5 bases). Germline CDR1 reads SGHNT; CDR2 reads YYREEE (reference sequence). V lost 4 bases and J 14 bases, leaving 20 bases between the germline ends. This CDR3 spans 13 amino acids. CDR3 DNA sequence: TGTGCCAGCAGCCCTGGAGGCCCAGACCTTCGGTATTTT. The encoded protein is CASSPGGPDLRYF.

V gene TRBV5-1 combines with J gene TRBJ2-3, with D unclear. Germline CDR1 and CDR2: SGHRS and YFSETQ. CDR3 length equals 12 residues. Trimming took 4 bases from V and 6 from J, leaving 9 bases between them. The DNA for the CDR3 is TGCGCCAGCAGCCAGTCCCTTGATACGCAGTATTTT. Translation gives CASSQSLDTQYF. Looking up the rest from reference TRBV5-1 and TRBJ2-3 gives the full variable domain: KAGVTQTPRYLIKTRGQQVTLSCSPISGHRSVSWYQQTPGQGLQFLFEYFSETQRNKGNFPGRFSGRQFSNSRSEMNVSTLELGDSALYLCASSQSLDTQYFGPGTRLTVL.

This rearrangement joins TRBV7-2 to TRBJ1-2; 7 bases are a match to TRBD1. V lost 2 bases, J lost 3 bases, and 3 bases stayed unmatched. Per germline, CDR1 SGHTA and CDR2 FQGNSA. The CDR3 loop spans 14 amino acids. The CDR3 is CASSLQGGDYGYTF. Written as DNA, the CDR3 is TGTGCCAGCAGCTTACAGGGGGGCGACTATGGCTACACCTTC.

This chain uses TRBV6-6 with TRBJ1-5; D remains ambiguous. V was pared by 2 bases and J by 6 bases, with 5 bases between. CDR1 and CDR2 (germline): MNHNY, SVGAGI (reference sequence). CDR3 length: 12 residues. CDR3 amino acids: CASSYGSQPQHF. Here the CDR3 DNA reads TGTGCCAGCAGTTACGGGAGTCAGCCCCAGCATTTT.

CDR3 residues: CASSPIAEVNTEAFF. The CDR3 DNA reads as TGTGCCAGCTCACCAATCGCCGAGGTGAACACTGAAGCTTTCTTT. This chain joins TRBV18 and TRBJ1-1; D remains ambiguous. V lost 2 bases and J lost 0, with 10 bases in between. CDR3 length: 15 residues. The germline V gene encodes CDR1 KGHSH and CDR2 LQKENI.

In regard to this clone: Compared with germline, one end of the junction differs, possibly owing to a read error. The chain is built from TRBV5-4 and TRBJ1-2, with D perhaps TRBD1 (6 bases). This CDR3 has 14 amino acids. From germline, CDR1 is SGHNT and CDR2 YYREEE (reference sequence). The CDR3 bases are TGTGCCAGCAGGTTGGGGGGCAGGGATTATGGCTACACCTTC. This translates into CASRLGGRDYGYTF. The whole variable domain, filled in from reference TRBV5-4 and TRBJ1-2, reads ETGVTQSPTHLIKTRGQQVTLRCSSQSGHNTVSWYQQALGQGPQFIFQYYREEENGRGNFPPRFSGLQFPNYSSELNVNALELDDSALYLCASRLGGRDYGYTFGSGTRLTVV.

The CDR3 nucleotides are TGCAGTGCTATTACGGGTGGTGGCTACACCTTC. Protein product: CSAITGGGYTF. The chain recombines TRBV20-1 with TRBJ1-2; D gene uncertain. This CDR3 comprises 11 residues. Germline V gene data show CDR1 as DFQATT and CDR2 as SNEGSKA (reference sequence). Trimming stripped 4 bases from V and 7 bases from J, with 10 bases between.